Each of the 28 T cell receptor beta chains below was sequenced from the same sample in a study of T-cell reconstitution after alpha-beta-depleted transplantation in children. Preparing the TCRbeta library involved the use of unique molecular identifiers. A single record per CDR3 protein comes from TCRdb applying MiXCR to the PCR reads. This sample has about 410,000 distinct CDR3 sequences, with around 21% found just once. Sequenced material: PBMCs from the stem cell graft donor, taken from the stem cell graft. The receptors were sampled from a human donor who donated a stem cell graft to a child with acute myeloid leukemia.

In its sample, this clonotype was seen many times. The rearrangement uses TRBV12-3 or TRBV12-4 and TRBJ2-3; maybe TRBD1 (6 bases). The CDR3 runs to 13 residues. V lost 6 bases, J lost 3 bases, and 10 bases lay in between. The CDR3 sequence: CASRRDTTDTQYF. The DNA for the CDR3 is TGTGCCAGCAGGAGGGACACAACAGATACGCAGTATTTT.

J is TRBJ2-4 and V is TRBV5-4, with no clear D. The CDR3 sequence is 17 residues long. CDR1 and CDR2 (germline): SGHNT, YYREEE (reference sequence). With 4 bases removed from V and 0 bases from J, the gap between germline ends came to 17 bases. The CDR3 here is CASSPMDGSRAKNIQYF. The DNA for the CDR3 is TGTGCCAGCAGCCCCATGGACGGATCACGAGCCAAAAACATTCAGTACTTC.

This clonotype has ten or more counts. The gene calls are TRBV20-1 and TRBJ2-5; 8 bases map to TRBD2. The CDR3 spans 14 residues. V shed 3 bases, J shed 4 bases, and the junction held 7 bases outside the gene matches. Germline CDR1 and CDR2: DFQATT and SNEGSKA (reference sequence). The CDR3 DNA sequence: TGCAGTGCTAGTCCAGCGGGAGCTCGAGAGACCCAGTACTTC. It yields the protein CSASPAGARETQYF.

With respect to this clonotype: This may stem from a read error, because a much larger clone lies one nucleotide away. The genes are TRBV29-1 and TRBJ1-1, with D tentatively TRBD1 (6 bases). Looked up from germline, CDR1 is SQVTM and CDR2 is ANQGSEA. The CDR3 consists of 14 residues. CDR3 in amino acids: CGVEGSGGGSEAFF. In DNA, the CDR3 is TGCGGCGTTGAAGGTTCCGGGGGGGGCTCTGAAGCTTTCTTT.

This rearrangement joins TRBV24-1 to TRBJ2-2, with a weak D call TRBD1 (5 bases). This CDR3 spans 15 amino acids. The ends were cut back, 3 bases at V and 0 bases at J, with 7 bases in the middle. From germline, CDR1 is KGHDR and CDR2 SFDVKD. The CDR3 is CATSDPTANTGELFF. As DNA, the CDR3 is TGTGCCACCAGTGATCCGACAGCGAACACCGGGGAGCTGTTTTTT.

This clonotype came up a few times. The CDR3 region has the DNA TGTGCCATCAGTGAACCAGACTCTGGGGCCAACGTCCTGACTTTC. It translates to CAISEPDSGANVLTF. The chain carries TRBV10-3 and TRBJ2-6; D is uncertain. The CDR3 runs to 15 residues. Germline V lookup: CDR1 ENHRY, CDR2 SYGVKD. Trimming removed 3 bases at V and 0 bases at J, with 6 bases between.

This clonotype has a handful of counts. The rearrangement joins TRBV12-3 or TRBV12-4 to TRBJ2-3; 8 bases are shared with TRBD2. V shed 5 bases, J shed 5 bases, and the junction held 6 bases outside the gene matches. The CDR3 covers 14 residues. Here the CDR3 DNA reads TGTGCCAGCAGTGCCCTACTAGCGGTAGATACGCAGTATTTT. This gives the protein CASSALLAVDTQYF.

This clonotype was detected ten times or more. The chain is built from TRBV29-1 and TRBJ2-6, with 7 bases that match TRBD1. With 0 bases clipped from V and 3 bases from J, the junction kept 2 bases outside the gene matches. CDR3 length equals 15 residues. The germline V gene encodes CDR1 SQVTM and CDR2 ANQGSEA. The CDR3 here is CSVEDWDSGANVLTF. CDR3 DNA: TGCAGCGTTGAAGATTGGGACAGTGGGGCCAACGTCCTGACTTTC.

This chain links TRBV20-1 with TRBJ2-7; 8 bases agree with TRBD1. Germline loops: CDR1 DFQATT, CDR2 SNEGSKA (reference sequence). The V segment lost 7 bases and the J segment 5 bases; nucleotides outside the gene matches: 4. The CDR3 runs 11 residues. The CDR3: CSGQGFNEQYF. CDR3 DNA sequence: TGCAGTGGACAGGGGTTCAACGAGCAGTACTTC.

Here the CDR3 DNA reads TGTGCCAGCAGCGGGACATTCTCCTACGAGCAGTACTTC. It is translated as CASSGTFSYEQYF. The chain links TRBV25-1 to TRBJ2-7; D possibly corresponds to TRBD1 (6 bases). Trimming pared 6 bases from V and 0 bases from J, leaving 9 bases between. CDR3 length equals 13 residues. Germline V gene lookup returns CDR1 MGHDK and CDR2 SYGVNS.

In this sample, this clonotype turned up a few times. This rearrangement joins TRBV10-3 to TRBJ2-7, with a tentative D call TRBD2 (5 bases). V was cut by 10 bases and J by 2 bases, with 12 bases left in between. From germline, CDR1 is ENHRY and CDR2 SYGVKD. The CDR3 consists of 12 residues. The CDR3 is CATGLQPYEQYF. CDR3 nucleotides: TGTGCCACTGGACTCCAACCCTACGAGCAGTACTTC.

V usage is TRBV5-6 and J usage is TRBJ2-7; D gene uncertain. Germline CDR1 reads SGHDT; CDR2 reads YYEEEE. V dropped 0 bases and J dropped 2 bases, with 6 bases sitting between them. This CDR3 contains 13 residues. CDR3 nucleotide sequence: TGTGCCAGCAGCTTGGTTCTAACCTACGAGCAGTACTTC. The encoded protein is CASSLVLTYEQYF.

This clonotype was counted ten times or more. The chain is built from TRBV6-5 and TRBJ2-2; TRBD2 matches 7 bases. V shed 0 bases and J 2 bases; nucleotides not matched to a gene: 9. Germline CDR1 and CDR2: MNHEY and SVGAGI. The length of the CDR3 is 18 residues. CDR3 sequence: CASSYSRQGGPNTGELFF. The CDR3, as DNA: TGTGCCAGCAGTTACTCGAGGCAGGGAGGGCCCAACACCGGGGAGCTGTTTTTT.

This sequence joins TRBV12-3 or TRBV12-4 and TRBJ2-7; TRBD2 matches at 7 bases. V dropped 8 bases and J dropped 5; count of bases not matched to a gene: 9. The CDR3 length is 13 residues. CDR3 sequence (DNA): TGTGCCAGCTGCAGCGGGATGTGGAACGAGCAGTACTTC. Protein sequence: CASCSGMWNEQYF.

This clonotype was recorded at least ten times. J is TRBJ1-1 and V is TRBV12-3 or TRBV12-4; tentative D call: TRBD1 (5 bases). V gave up 3 bases and J gave up 3 bases, with 11 bases separating them. This CDR3 region has 14 residues. In DNA form, the CDR3 reads TGTGCCAGCAGTTTTAGGGAGACAGACACTGAAGCTTTCTTT. It yields the protein CASSFRETDTEAFF.

This chain links TRBV20-1 with TRBJ1-1; a weak D match, TRBD1 (6 bases). The germline V gene has CDR1 DFQATT and CDR2 SNEGSKA (reference sequence). The ends were cut back, 6 bases at V and 0 bases at J, with 14 bases in the middle. This CDR3 spans 14 amino acids. CDR3 region: CSATKGGLNTEAFF. In DNA form, the CDR3 reads TGCAGTGCCACCAAGGGGGGCTTGAACACTGAAGCTTTCTTT.

This clonotype was detected many times. The J gene is TRBJ2-1, the V gene TRBV12-3 or TRBV12-4; possibly TRBD2 for D (6 bases). The CDR3 has 13 residues. V was pared by 7 bases and J by 12 bases, with 19 bases between. The CDR3 DNA follows: TGTGCCAGCAACCGGGACTCCTTTTCAGGGCAGTTCTTC. It specifies CASNRDSFSGQFF.

This clonotype has a handful of counts. The V and J genes are TRBV7-2 and TRBJ2-7; no clear D. The length of the CDR3 is 11 residues. V gave up 5 bases and J gave up 6 bases, with 8 bases separating them. Germline V gene lookup returns CDR1 SGHTA and CDR2 FQGNSA. Written as DNA, the CDR3 is TGTGCCAGCAGCAACTCTGGCGAGCAGTACTTC. This sequence encodes CASSNSGEQYF.

This chain joins TRBV2 and TRBJ2-3, with 11 bases identical to TRBD2. V lost 6 bases and J lost 4; bases outside the gene matches: 6. Germline CDR1 and CDR2: SNHLY and FYNNEI. The CDR3 is 15 residues long. The chain's CDR3 is CASRPLAGGPDTQYF. CDR3 bases: TGTGCCAGCAGACCCCTAGCGGGAGGCCCAGATACGCAGTATTTT.

This clonotype was picked up many times. The CDR3 sequence is CSAIHGKNTDTQYF. The CDR3 DNA reads TGCAGTGCTATCCACGGCAAGAACACAGATACGCAGTATTTT. This chain uses TRBV20-1 with TRBJ2-3; no clear D. The CDR3 is 14 amino acids. The V gene lost 4 bases and the J gene lost 2 bases, with 13 bases spanning the gap. Germline V lookup: CDR1 DFQATT, CDR2 SNEGSKA (reference sequence).

The gene calls are TRBV9 and TRBJ2-5, with 10 bases that match TRBD2. Germline CDR1 reads SGDLS; CDR2 reads YYNGEE. This CDR3 spans 15 amino acids. V gave up 7 bases and J gave up 1 base; unmatched junction bases: 7. The CDR3 spells CASSSGSLSQETQYF. DNA of the CDR3: TGTGCCAGCTCTAGCGGGAGTTTGAGCCAAGAGACCCAGTACTTC.

In this sample, this clonotype turned up once. The CDR3 nucleotides read TGTGCCAGCAGTTTACAGGGGATTAGGACTGAAGCTTTCTTT. Amino acids: CASSLQGIRTEAFF. The chain combines TRBV12-3 or TRBV12-4 with TRBJ1-1, with D maybe TRBD1 (6 bases). The CDR3 has 14 residues. V dropped 2 bases and J dropped 5 bases, with 12 bases sitting between them.

This chain connects TRBV6-1 to TRBJ2-1, with a possible D match to TRBD2 (6 bases). The CDR3 length is 15 residues. V lost 3 bases to trimming and J lost 4 bases, with 13 bases between them. CDR1 MNHNS and CDR2 SASEGT come from the germline V gene. CDR3 nucleotides: TGTGCCAGCAGTGATGAGGGAGGTGGTTACAATGAGCAGTTCTTC. Translated, it gives CASSDEGGGYNEQFF.

This clonotype occurred many times. V is TRBV12-3 or TRBV12-4 and J is TRBJ2-1; TRBD1 agrees at 10 bases. J gave up 4 bases and V 4 bases, and 4 bases lay outside the gene matches. This CDR3 has 15 amino acids. This chain's CDR3 is CASSWRQGAYNEQFF. The CDR3 DNA follows: TGTGCCAGCAGTTGGCGACAGGGGGCTTACAATGAGCAGTTCTTC.

The gene calls are TRBV5-1 and TRBJ2-7, with TRBD1 identical over 10 bases. V lost 1 base and J lost 2; bases outside the gene matches: 9. In germline, CDR1 is SGHRS, CDR2 YFSETQ. The CDR3 has 17 residues. The CDR3 loop is CASSLPGGQGTTYEQYF. The CDR3 bases are TGCGCCAGCAGCTTGCCCGGGGGACAGGGGACTACCTACGAGCAGTACTTC.

This rearrangement joins TRBV5-1 to TRBJ2-5, with D possibly TRBD1 on 6 matching bases. The CDR3 loop spans 15 amino acids. The germline gives CDR1 SGHRS, CDR2 YFSETQ. Trimming removed 5 bases from V and 0 bases from J, with 14 bases in between. DNA of the CDR3: TGCGCCAGCAGTCGGGAAGGGACAAACCAAGAGACCCAGTACTTC. Translation: CASSREGTNQETQYF.

The rearrangement joins TRBV28 to TRBJ2-2, with TRBD2 identical over 11 bases. The length of the CDR3 is 17 residues. Germline V gives CDR1 MDHEN, CDR2 SYDVKM. V trimming: 3 bases; J trimming: 4 bases; junction bases outside the gene matches: 7. The CDR3 nucleotides are TGTGCCAGCAGTTTCTTAGGACTAGCGGGTCTCACCGGGGAGCTGTTTTTT. This translates into CASSFLGLAGLTGELFF.

The sample holds a few counts of this clonotype. The V gene is TRBV28, the J gene TRBJ2-1, with D possibly matching TRBD2 (6 bases). Between the trimmed V and J ends, which lost 10 bases and 8 bases, there was a span of 15 bases. Germline-derived CDR1 and CDR2 are MDHEN and SYDVKM. The length of the CDR3 is 12 residues. This CDR3 is CATRDPTDEQFF. CDR3 in DNA: TGTGCCACGCGGGACCCGACGGATGAGCAGTTCTTC.